This T cell receptor beta chain was recovered during a study of CD8 T cells in Susac syndrome. This CDR3 is 14 amino acids long. Germline V gene data show CDR1 as SGHRS and CDR2 as YFSETQ. V was cut by 0 bases and J by 10 bases, with 14 bases left in between. RNA in amounts of roughly 0.5 to 1 ug was reverse transcribed with random hexamers. A multiplex approach, immunoSEQ multiplex PCR, amplified TCR beta CDR3 across 54 Vbeta and 13 Jbeta. TCRdb fed the immunoSEQ multiplex PCR reads into MiXCR, producing one record per CDR3 protein. The data show over 150,000 distinct CDR3 sequences, roughly 92% seen once.

The sample consisted of CD4+ T cells from PBMCs. The chain recombines TRBV5-1 with TRBJ2-1; D perhaps matches TRBD2 (5 bases). The origin of this receptor is a human donor with multiple sclerosis. CDR3 sequence: CASSLALAGGEQFF. Here the CDR3 DNA reads TGCGCCAGCAGCTTGGCTCTAGCCGGTGGGGAGCAGTTCTTC.